This T cell receptor (beta chain) was sequenced for a study of cytomegalovirus exposure and HLA in healthy donors. PCR was performed using 60 Vbeta and 13 Jbeta primers. Clones were read by immunoSEQ multiplex PCR, and TCRdb kept only the in-frame ones, dropping some. The data contain approximately 90,000 clones, 70% to 80% of them singletons. The TCR was taken from a man aged 40-55 years in good health and CMV-seronegative. Sequencing was performed on PBMCs.

CDR3 region: CSAIQGVGNTIYF. The CDR3 nucleotides are TGCAGCGCAATACAGGGGGTAGGAAACACCATATATTTT. The chain employs TRBV29-1 and TRBJ1-3, with 8 bases identical to TRBD1. The germline CDR1 and CDR2 sequences are SQVTM and ANQGSEA. J was trimmed by 4 bases and V by 7 bases; bases with no gene match: 6. CDR3 length: 13 amino acids.